This T cell receptor (beta chain) was documented in a study of regulatory T cells in long-lasting Graves disease (dated by TCRdb to 2020 to 2022). Regarding the study in general: In the newly diagnosed Graves' disease group, patients had been taking antithyroid drugs for less than 3 months. TCR sequencing covered some 13 persistent and roughly 20 newly diagnosed Graves' disease patients, some 35 samples in total. The study was conducted in China and was registered as a clinical trial. Persistent Graves' disease patients were compared with newly diagnosed Graves' disease patients by peripheral blood TCR sequencing and RNA sequencing. Overall study results and their limits: Only peripheral blood was studied, because thyroid tissue, the primary lesion, was inaccessible. The authors noted that the small sample size was a limitation that may lower accuracy. Patients with persistent disease shared more public clonotypes (over 2,500) than newly diagnosed patients did (around 980). Only the TCR beta chain was sequenced and analyzed. Preferential use of TRBV28, TRBJ1-2 and TRBJ2-5 was observed in persistent disease, whereas TRBV20-1 and TRBJ2-1 were favored in newly diagnosed disease. Persistent Graves' disease patients showed lower TCR Shannon entropy and fewer highly expanded clones than newly diagnosed patients, suggesting clonal expansion.

The time point label corresponds to: newly diagnosed GD, antithyroid drugs for less than 3 months. For both TCR sequencing and RNA sequencing, RNA was extracted from PBMCs in TRIzol. The diagnosis of Graves' disease followed American Thyroid Association guidelines. Patients for the study were recruited at an endocrinology department in Xi'an, China. From each patient, around 9 milliliters of peripheral blood was collected into an EDTA anticoagulant tube. Ficoll Paque Plus density gradient separation was used to isolate PBMCs, and no additional T cell sorting was done. An Agilent 2100 Bioanalyzer and agarose gel were used to check RNA quality, and a NanoDrop 2000 was used to measure RNA concentration. The method behind the library was multiplex PCR. Sequencing instrument: Illumina HiSeq 4000. TCR beta libraries were built with iRepertoire HTBI primers and Arm-PCR amplification of CDR3 regions. Before sequencing, the PCR products underwent gel purification. The authors' pipeline ran thus. A total of 62 TRBV and 14 TRBJ segments were identified across samples and were used for gene usage analysis of CDR3 amino acid clonotypes. Filtered high-quality paired reads were merged into contigs using COPE and FqMerger. BLAST was used to align contigs to IMGT TRBV, TRBD and TRBJ reference genes, and CDR3 was defined according to IMGT. Highly expanded clones were defined as clonotypes with a frequency above 0.1%. Repertoire diversity was measured by Shannon entropy, and V-J evenness by the Gini coefficient. Public clonotypes were defined as clonotypes shared by more than one individual. TCRdb reprocessing: public reads trimmed at Q25 with fastp, clones called with MiXCR, in-frame beta chains kept. Entries are consolidated by CDR3 protein sequence, retaining the most common genes and DNA. V and J calls and clone size were set by TCRdb, not the authors. For this sample there are around 360,000 distinct CDR3 sequences; roughly 15% appear just once. Around 20% of the sample comes from the top ten.

V is reduced by 2 bases and J by 5 bases, leaving a spacing of 12 bases between them. According to the germline V gene, CDR1 reads KGHSH and CDR2 reads LQKENI. Measured from the cysteine to the phenylalanine, the CDR3 is 14 residues long. Left in the record is the CDR3 DNA by itself, 42 bases read in frame from the first base. Concerning this clonotype: Its antigen is currently not known. Per-base qualities were not stored, and no clone one base away is much larger.

These data also formed part of another study, on T cells in Graves' hyperthyroidism and ophthalmopathy. From that second study: Stable Graves' hyperthyroidism was defined as the absence of progression to ophthalmopathy over 18 months of follow-up. Hyperthyroidism patients were newly diagnosed, had a disease duration of under 2 months, and were aged 18 to 65 years. Exclusion was applied to patients with uncontrolled infections, other autoimmune diseases, pregnancy or lactation. Diagnoses were established on the basis of clinical symptoms, serum thyroxine and TRAb, thyroid ultrasound, and orbital computed tomography. A first-round RT-PCR of the TCR CDR3 used the HTBI primer set with the Qiagen OneStep RT-PCR kit. Blood samples also contained most of the expanded thyroid clonotypes (frequency above 0.001), which suggests that blood repertoires may reflect thyroid immune responses. A 13 V-J signature model separated ophthalmopathy from stable hyperthyroidism, with approximately 86% sensitivity and about 81% specificity in cross-validation and 80%/75% in testing. During validation, the model predicted progression to ophthalmopathy a median of approximately 7 months ahead of onset, with more than 55% sensitivity and 72% to 85% specificity. To identify distinguishing TCR V-J signatures, a discovery cohort of about a hundred patients was used, comprising 40 to 45 with Graves' ophthalmopathy and around 60 with stable Graves' hyperthyroidism. Whether ophthalmopathy could be predicted prospectively was tested in an independent validation cohort made up of about 20 hyperthyroidism patients plus 17 patients who later progressed to ophthalmopathy. For training and testing, the 80 to 100 patients in the discovery cohort were randomly divided in a 7:3 ratio. Thyroid tissue and blood T-cell repertoires from about six Graves' hyperthyroidism patients were also compared in the study. Following sampling, methimazole starting at 30 mg daily was given to hyperthyroidism patients, and high-dose intravenous methylprednisolone was given to ophthalmopathy patients. Libraries were constructed in a second round of multiplex PCR, after which size selection and purification were carried out. Paired-end sequencing of the libraries was performed with 100 bp reads on an Illumina HiSeq2000. Raw data were processed with SOAPnuke, discarding reads with adapters, uncalled bases, mean Phred below 15, or no exact constant-primer or identifier match. COPE v1.2.5 was used to merge the high-quality paired reads, and each unique nucleotide sequence was defined as a clonotype. Clonotypes were aligned to IMGT TRBV, TRBD and TRBJ reference segments using MiTCR v1.1. Only V-J combinations with frequency above 0.0001, covering roughly 99% of repertoires, were analysed. The TCS score was defined as the ratio of F50 (clonal expansion) to E x V (chaos), calculated using BLOSUM62-based TCRdist between CDR3 peptides within each V-J. Welch's t-statistics and random forest reduced 500 to 550 V-J features to 13, which were used in a naive Bayes classifier (R e1071). No statistical method was used to set the sample size in advance, and investigators knew the group allocation. The paper describes TCR Vbeta CDR3 sequencing of 120 to 150 peripheral blood samples, made up of under 50 ophthalmopathy patients, roughly 75 hyperthyroidism patients and 17 progressor patients.

The rearranged segments are TRBV18 and TRBJ1-2; the D gene cannot be named for sure. The sequences come from peripheral blood mononuclear cells (PBMCs), collected at new diagnosis, from a patient treated with antithyroid drugs. The sequence derives from a young woman with Graves disease. Donor details come from another sample of the same person, matched by shared clones. Here the CDR3 is given as CASSPSVTVYGYTF. The sequenced DNA is TGTGCCAGCTCACCAAGTGTAACGGTATATGGCTACACCTTC.